This T cell receptor beta chain stems from a study of T cells in pancreatic ductal adenocarcinoma. Clones were read by immunoSEQ multiplex PCR, and TCRdb kept only the in-frame ones, dropping some. The sample carries roughly 5,000 clones, under 75% recorded once. Concerning this clone itself: The antigen is not known.

Selected pancreatic ductal adenocarcinoma patients had undergone surgery without neoadjuvant therapy. Germline CDR1 is SGHAT and CDR2 is FQNNGV. V was clipped by 0 bases and J by 4 bases, with 12 bases between them. CDR3 length: 15 residues. Points from the study as a whole: The resected pancreatic cancer cohort was biased toward the minority with early-stage disease.

This TCR derives from a human donor with pancreatic ductal adenocarcinoma. Sequenced: pancreatic tumor tissue. The chain combines TRBV11-2 with TRBJ1-2, with D possibly matching TRBD1 (5 bases). CDR3 nucleotides: TGTGCCAGCAGCTTAGATGGGGGACTGAGCTATGGCTACACCTTC. Protein product: CASSLDGGLSYGYTF.